The sequence of this T cell receptor beta chain was determined in a study of CD8 T cells in ankylosing spondylitis. Study results and limitations: The study identified a TCR beta motif of roughly eight highly homologous variants that appeared characteristic of ankylosing spondylitis blood.

Worth noting for this clonotype: Antigen: not known.

The V end lost 2 bases, the J end lost 1 base, and 8 bases lay between the germline ends. The CDR3 sequence is 14 residues long. MiXCR, run by TCRdb on the 5' RACE reads, gives a single entry per CDR3 protein. The table lists about 540,000 distinct CDR3 sequences, 10% to 15% of them singletons. The sequencing input was blood, either unsorted or a sorted T cell fraction (not recorded which). The clonotype originates from a male donor with ankylosing spondylitis. This chain links TRBV12-3 or TRBV12-4 with TRBJ1-1, with D possibly matching TRBD1 (6 bases). CDR3 sequence (DNA): TGTGCCAGCAGTTTATGGGGGGCGAACACTGAAGCTTTCTTT. It specifies CASSLWGANTEAFF.